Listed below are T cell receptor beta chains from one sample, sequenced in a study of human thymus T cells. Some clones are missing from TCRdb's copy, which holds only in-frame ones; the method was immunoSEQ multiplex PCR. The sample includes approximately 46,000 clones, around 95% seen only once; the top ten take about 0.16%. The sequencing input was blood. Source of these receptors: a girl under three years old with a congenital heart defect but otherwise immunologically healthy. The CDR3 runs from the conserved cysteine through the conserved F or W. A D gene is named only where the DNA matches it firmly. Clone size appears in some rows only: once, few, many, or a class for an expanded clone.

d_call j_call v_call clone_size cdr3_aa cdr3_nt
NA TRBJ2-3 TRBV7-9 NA CASSSYRDTQYF TGTGCCAGCAGTTCTTATCGGGATACGCAGTATTTT
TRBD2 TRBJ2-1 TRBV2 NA CASSETGGPYNEQFF TGTGCCAGCAGTGAAACGGGAGGGCCTTACAATGAGCAGTTCTTC
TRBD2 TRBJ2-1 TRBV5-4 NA CASSLAREGGNNEQFF TGTGCCAGCAGCTTGGCGCGGGAGGGAGGGAACAATGAGCAGTTCTTC
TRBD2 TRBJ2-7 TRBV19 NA CASSPRLAGGPYEQYF TGTGCCAGTAGCCCTAGACTAGCGGGAGGGCCGTACGAGCAGTACTTC
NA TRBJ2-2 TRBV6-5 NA CASSYGQPNTGELFF TGTGCCAGCAGTTACGGACAGCCGAACACCGGGGAGCTGTTTTTT
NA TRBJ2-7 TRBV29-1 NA CSVVGGPGYEQYF TGCAGCGTTGTTGGGGGGCCGGGCTACGAGCAGTACTTC
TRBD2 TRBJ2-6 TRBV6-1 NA CASWTSTGANVLTF TGTGCCAGTTGGACTAGCACTGGGGCCAACGTCCTGACTTTC
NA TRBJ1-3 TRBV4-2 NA CASSQELGEDTIYF TGTGCCAGCAGCCAAGAATTGGGGGAGGACACCATATATTTT
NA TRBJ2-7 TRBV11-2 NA CASSLRPRYEQYF TGTGCCAGCAGCTTACGACCGCGGTACGAGCAGTACTTC
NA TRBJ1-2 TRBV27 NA CASSLRGRDGYTF TGTGCCAGCAGTTTACGGGGGCGCGATGGCTACACCTTC
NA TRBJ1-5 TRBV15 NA CATIPGPGQPQHF TGTGCCACTATTCCGGGGCCGGGTCAGCCCCAGCATTTT
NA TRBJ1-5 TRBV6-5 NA CASRRGVFQPQHF TGTGCCAGCAGAAGGGGGGTTTTTCAGCCCCAGCATTTT
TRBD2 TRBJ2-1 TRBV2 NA CASSGRGRLDNEQFF TGTGCCAGCAGTGGGCGCGGGAGGTTGGACAATGAGCAGTTCTTC
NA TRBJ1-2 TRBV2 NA CASNRDDYGYTF TGTGCCAGCAACCGGGATGACTATGGCTACACCTTC
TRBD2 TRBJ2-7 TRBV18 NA CASSPGLEPYEQYF TGTGCCAGCTCTCCCGGACTAGAGCCCTACGAGCAGTACTTC
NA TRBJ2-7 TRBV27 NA CASRPDWKDEQYF TGTGCCAGCAGACCTGACTGGAAAGACGAGCAGTACTTC
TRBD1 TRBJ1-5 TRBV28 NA CASSAGGAGNQPQHF TGTGCCAGCAGCGCAGGGGGCGCGGGCAATCAGCCCCAGCATTTT
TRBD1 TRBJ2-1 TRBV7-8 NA CASSLPHRGNLDNEQFF TGTGCCAGCAGCTTACCCCACAGGGGGAATTTAGATAATGAGCAGTTCTTC
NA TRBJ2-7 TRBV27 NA CASSLTLQRNYEQYF TGTGCCAGCAGTTTAACCCTTCAGCGGAACTACGAGCAGTACTTC
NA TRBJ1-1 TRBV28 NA CASLSLMTEAFF TGTGCCAGCCTTTCCCTGATGACTGAAGCTTTCTTT
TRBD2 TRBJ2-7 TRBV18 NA CASSPPLSVAGVDEQYF TGTGCCAGCTCACCACCGCTCAGTGTAGCGGGAGTCGACGAGCAGTACTTC
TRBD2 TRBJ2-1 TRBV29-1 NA CSVGRGDYEQFF TGCAGCGTTGGACGGGGGGACTATGAGCAGTTCTTC
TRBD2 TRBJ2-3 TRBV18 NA CASSPERGILWVTDTQYF TGTGCCAGCTCACCGGAGCGGGGCATTCTGTGGGTCACAGATACGCAGTATTTT
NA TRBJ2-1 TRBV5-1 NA CASSSYPLDSVSSYNEQFF TGCGCCAGCAGCTCCTACCCTCTCGACTCGGTCAGCTCCTACAATGAGCAGTTCTTC
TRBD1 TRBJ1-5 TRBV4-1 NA CASSQDGTGSGSNQPQHF TGCGCCAGCAGCCAAGACGGGACAGGGAGCGGGAGCAATCAGCCCCAGCATTTT
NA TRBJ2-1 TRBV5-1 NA CASSLPLGGSYNEQFF TGCGCCAGCAGCTTGCCCCTAGGGGGCTCCTACAATGAGCAGTTCTTC
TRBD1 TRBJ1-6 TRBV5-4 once CASSQDRGRTLHF TGTGCCAGCAGCCAAGACAGGGGAAGAACCCTCCACTTT
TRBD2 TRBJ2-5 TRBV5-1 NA CASSEGTSGSWETQYF TGCGCCAGCAGCGAGGGGACTAGCGGGAGTTGGGAGACCCAGTACTTC
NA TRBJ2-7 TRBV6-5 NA CASSYKQVSYEQYF TGTGCCAGCAGTTACAAGCAGGTATCCTACGAGCAGTACTTC
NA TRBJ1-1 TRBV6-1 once CASREQTANTEAFF TGTGCCAGCAGGGAACAAACAGCGAACACTGAAGCTTTCTTT
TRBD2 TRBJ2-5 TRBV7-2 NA CASSLEGLAGAKKETQYF TGTGCCAGCAGCTTAGAGGGACTAGCGGGAGCGAAAAAAGAGACCCAGTACTTC
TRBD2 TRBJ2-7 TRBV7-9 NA CASSFTGTTVYEQYF TGTGCCAGCAGCTTCACCGGGACTACCGTCTACGAGCAGTACTTC
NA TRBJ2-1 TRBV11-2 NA CASSLNAQGSYNEQFF TGTGCCAGCAGCTTAAACGCACAGGGCTCCTACAATGAGCAGTTCTTC
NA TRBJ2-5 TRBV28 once CASSLSRRQGWETQYF TGTGCCAGCAGTTTATCCCGTCGGCAGGGCTGGGAGACCCAGTACTTC
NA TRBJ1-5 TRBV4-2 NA CASSQEGWGNQPQHF TGTGCCAGCAGCCAGGAGGGGTGGGGAAATCAGCCCCAGCATTTT
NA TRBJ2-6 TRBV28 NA CASSLGDLARSGANVLTF TGTGCCAGCAGTTTAGGGGATTTGGCCCGCTCTGGGGCCAACGTCCTGACTTTC
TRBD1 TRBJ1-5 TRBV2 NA CASSASLNRGLANQPQHF TGTGCCAGCAGTGCGTCACTGAACAGGGGGCTAGCTAATCAGCCCCAGCATTTT
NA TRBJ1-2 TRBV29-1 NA CSVENADGYGYTF TGCAGCGTTGAAAACGCGGACGGCTATGGCTACACCTTC
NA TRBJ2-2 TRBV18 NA CASSPLRNTGELFF TGTGCCAGCTCACCACTCCGGAACACCGGGGAGCTGTTTTTT
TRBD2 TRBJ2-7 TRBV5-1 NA CASSLNGGRGNEQYF TGCGCCAGCAGCTTGAATGGCGGGAGGGGCAACGAGCAGTACTTC
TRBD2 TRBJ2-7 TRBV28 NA CASRGAGGSSYEQYF TGTGCCAGTCGTGGAGCCGGGGGGAGCTCCTACGAGCAGTACTTC
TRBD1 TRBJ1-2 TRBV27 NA CASSFTRRTGHHNYGYTF TGTGCCAGCAGTTTCACTCGGAGGACAGGCCACCATAACTATGGCTACACCTTC
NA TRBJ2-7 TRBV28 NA CASSSSGGREQYF TGTGCCAGCAGTTCTTCCGGGGGGCGAGAGCAGTACTTC
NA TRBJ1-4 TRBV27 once CASRGRDEKLFF TGTGCCAGCAGGGGGCGGGATGAAAAACTGTTTTTT
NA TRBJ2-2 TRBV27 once CASTTTGLHLNTGELFF TGTGCCAGCACAACGACGGGACTCCACCTCAACACCGGGGAGCTGTTTTTT
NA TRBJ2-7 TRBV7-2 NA CASSLEAVNGEQYF TGTGCCAGCAGCTTAGAGGCAGTAAACGGCGAGCAGTACTTC
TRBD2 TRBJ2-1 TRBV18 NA CASSPVAGDNEQFF TGTGCCAGCTCACCTGTAGCGGGAGACAATGAGCAGTTCTTC
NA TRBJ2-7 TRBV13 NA CASSLSPGRAPYEQYF TGTGCCAGCAGCTTATCGCCAGGGCGGGCCCCCTACGAGCAGTACTTC
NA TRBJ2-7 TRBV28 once CASSFARGYEQYF TGTGCCAGCAGTTTCGCCAGGGGCTACGAGCAGTACTTC
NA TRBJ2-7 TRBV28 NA CASSLAGTYEQYF TGTGCCAGCAGTTTGGCGGGGACCTACGAGCAGTACTTC
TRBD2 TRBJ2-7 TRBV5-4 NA CASSRGASGYEQYF TGTGCCAGCAGCCGCGGGGCTAGCGGATACGAGCAGTACTTC
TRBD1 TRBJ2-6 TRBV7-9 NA CASSSRGRGSGANVLTF TGTGCCAGCAGCTCAAGGGGCAGGGGGTCAGGGGCCAACGTCCTGACTTTC
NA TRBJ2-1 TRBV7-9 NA CASSLPRLGPYNEQFF TGTGCCAGCAGCTTACCCCGACTAGGCCCCTACAATGAGCAGTTCTTC
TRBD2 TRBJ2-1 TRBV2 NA CASTPGLTEQFF TGTGCCAGCACCCCGGGACTAACGGAGCAGTTCTTC
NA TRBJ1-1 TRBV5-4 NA CASSKREGSEAFF TGTGCCAGCAGCAAGCGTGAGGGGTCTGAAGCTTTCTTT
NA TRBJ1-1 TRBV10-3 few CAISEQNTEAFF TGTGCCATCAGTGAGCAGAACACTGAAGCTTTCTTT
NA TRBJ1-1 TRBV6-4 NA CASSDTRGYTEAFF TGTGCCAGCAGTGACACCAGGGGTTACACTGAAGCTTTCTTT
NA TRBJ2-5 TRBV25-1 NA CASDGRNQETQYF TGTGCCAGCGATGGCCGGAACCAAGAGACCCAGTACTTC
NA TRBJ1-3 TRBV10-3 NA CASRRSGNTIYF TGTGCCTCCCGACGCTCTGGAAACACCATATATTTT
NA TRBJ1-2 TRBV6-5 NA CASSYGGTDGYTF TGTGCCAGCAGTTACGGAGGGACTGATGGCTACACCTTC